This TCR beta chain stems from a study of PD-L1 blockade in urothelial cancer. In the study overall: Previous chemotherapy exposure amounted to 0 to 3 regimens for patients.

The CDR3 contains 16 residues. CDR1 and CDR2 from the germline V gene are LNHDA and SQIVND (reference sequence). Trimming took off 3 bases at V and 0 bases at J, with 12 bases between the two ends. The authors spiked synthetic TCR analog templates into each PCR. Sequencing was performed with immunoSEQ multiplex PCR; in TCRdb, only in-frame clones are kept and a portion is missing. The top ten clones hold less than 20% of a sample with about 37,000 clones, over 65% of them seen once. This clonotype was sampled from a man in his sixties with urothelial cancer. Specimen: PBMCs, collected around atezolizumab (anti-PD-L1) treatment. The rearrangement uses TRBV19 and TRBJ1-5; D perhaps matches TRBD1 (6 bases). Written as DNA, the CDR3 is TGTGCCAGTAGTATTAAGGGGGGGGATAGCAATCAGCCCCAGCATTTT. Residues: CASSIKGGDSNQPQHF.